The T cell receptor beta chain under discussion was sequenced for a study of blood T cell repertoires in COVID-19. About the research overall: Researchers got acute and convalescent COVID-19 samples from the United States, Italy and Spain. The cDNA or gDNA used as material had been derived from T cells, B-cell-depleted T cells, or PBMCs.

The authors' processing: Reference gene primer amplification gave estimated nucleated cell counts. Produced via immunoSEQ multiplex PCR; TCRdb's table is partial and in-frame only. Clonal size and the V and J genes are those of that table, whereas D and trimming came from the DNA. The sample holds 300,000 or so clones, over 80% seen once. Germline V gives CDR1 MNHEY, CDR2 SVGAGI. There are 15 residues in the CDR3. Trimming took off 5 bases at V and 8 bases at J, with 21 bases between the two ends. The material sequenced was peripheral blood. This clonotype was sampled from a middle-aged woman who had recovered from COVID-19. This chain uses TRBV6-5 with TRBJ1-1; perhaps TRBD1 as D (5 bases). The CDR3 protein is CASSTRKRGEPEAFF. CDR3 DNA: TGTGCCAGCAGTACCCGTAAAAGGGGTGAACCAGAAGCTTTCTTT.